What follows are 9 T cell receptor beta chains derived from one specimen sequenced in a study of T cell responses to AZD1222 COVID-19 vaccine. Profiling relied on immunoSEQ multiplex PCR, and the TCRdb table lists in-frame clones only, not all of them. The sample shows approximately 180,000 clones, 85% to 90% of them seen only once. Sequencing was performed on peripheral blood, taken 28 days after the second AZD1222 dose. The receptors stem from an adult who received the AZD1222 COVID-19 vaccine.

Here the CDR3 reads CASSYSLGQGWYEQYF. The CDR3 nucleotides are TGTGCCAGCAGTTACTCGTTGGGACAGGGGTGGTACGAGCAGTACTTC. The V call is TRBV6-5, the J call TRBJ2-7; 10 nucleotides agree with TRBD1. CDR1 and CDR2 (germline): MNHEY, SVGAGI. The CDR3 totals 16 residues. Trimming removed 0 bases from V and 4 bases from J; junction bases left unmatched: 6.

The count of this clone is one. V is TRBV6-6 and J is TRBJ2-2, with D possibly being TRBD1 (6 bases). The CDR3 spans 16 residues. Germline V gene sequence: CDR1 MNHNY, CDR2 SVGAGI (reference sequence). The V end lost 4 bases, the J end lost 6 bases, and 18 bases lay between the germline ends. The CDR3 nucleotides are TGTGCCAGCAGTTCCCAAGAACAGGGATCGGCCGGGGAGCTGTTTTTT. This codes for CASSSQEQGSAGELFF.

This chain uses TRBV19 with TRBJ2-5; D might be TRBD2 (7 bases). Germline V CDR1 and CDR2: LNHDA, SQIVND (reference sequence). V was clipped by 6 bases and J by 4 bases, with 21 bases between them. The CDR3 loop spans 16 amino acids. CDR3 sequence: CASRKGGLASAETQYF. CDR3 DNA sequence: TGTGCCAGTAGAAAGGGGGGGCTAGCGTCCGCAGAGACCCAGTACTTC.

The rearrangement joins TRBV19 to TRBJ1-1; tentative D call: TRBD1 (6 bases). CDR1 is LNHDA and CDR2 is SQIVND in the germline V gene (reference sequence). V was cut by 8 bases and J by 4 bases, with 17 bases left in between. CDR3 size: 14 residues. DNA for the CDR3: TGTGCCAGTGCAAACAGGGAAAGGGGCACTGAAGCTTTCTTT. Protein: CASANRERGTEAFF. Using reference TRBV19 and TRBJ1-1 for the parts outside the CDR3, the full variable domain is DGGITQSPKYLFRKEGQNVTLSCEQNLNHDAMYWYRQDPGQGLRLIYYSQIVNDFQKGDIAEGYSVSREKKESFPLTVTSAQKNPTAFYLCASANRERGTEAFFGQGTRLTVV.

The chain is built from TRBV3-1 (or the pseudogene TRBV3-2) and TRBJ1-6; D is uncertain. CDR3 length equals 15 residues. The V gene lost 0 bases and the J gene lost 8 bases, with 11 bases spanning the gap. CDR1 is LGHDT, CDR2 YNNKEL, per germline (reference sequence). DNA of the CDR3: TGTGCCAGCAGCCAAGAAGTGACGGAGTATTCACCCCTCCACTTT. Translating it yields CASSQEVTEYSPLHF.

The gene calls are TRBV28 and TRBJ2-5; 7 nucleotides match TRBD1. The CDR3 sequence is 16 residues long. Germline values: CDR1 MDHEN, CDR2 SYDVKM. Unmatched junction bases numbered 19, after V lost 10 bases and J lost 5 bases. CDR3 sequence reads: CATSSPLGGFDETQYF. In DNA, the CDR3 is TGTGCCACCTCATCCCCCCTAGGGGGCTTTGACGAGACCCAGTACTTC.

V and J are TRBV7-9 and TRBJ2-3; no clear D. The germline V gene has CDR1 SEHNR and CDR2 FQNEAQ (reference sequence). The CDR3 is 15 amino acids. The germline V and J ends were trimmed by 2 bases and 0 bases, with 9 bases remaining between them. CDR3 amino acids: CASSLLVTSTDTQYF. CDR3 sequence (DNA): TGTGCCAGCAGCTTACTAGTAACCAGCACAGATACGCAGTATTTT.

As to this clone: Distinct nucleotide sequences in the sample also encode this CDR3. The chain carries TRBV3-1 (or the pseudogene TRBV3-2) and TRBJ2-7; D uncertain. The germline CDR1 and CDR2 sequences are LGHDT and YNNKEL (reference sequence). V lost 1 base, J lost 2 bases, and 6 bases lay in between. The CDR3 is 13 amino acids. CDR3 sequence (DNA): TGTGCCAGCAGCCAAGTTGGGCCCTACGAGCAGTACTTC. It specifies CASSQVGPYEQYF.

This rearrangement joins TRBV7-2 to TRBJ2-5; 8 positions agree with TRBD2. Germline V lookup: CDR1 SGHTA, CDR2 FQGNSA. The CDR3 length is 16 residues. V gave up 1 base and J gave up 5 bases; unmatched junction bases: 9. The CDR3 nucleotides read TGTGCCAGCAGCTTAGTCGTGTCGGGAGGGCCGGAGACCCAGTACTTC. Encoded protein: CASSLVVSGGPETQYF.